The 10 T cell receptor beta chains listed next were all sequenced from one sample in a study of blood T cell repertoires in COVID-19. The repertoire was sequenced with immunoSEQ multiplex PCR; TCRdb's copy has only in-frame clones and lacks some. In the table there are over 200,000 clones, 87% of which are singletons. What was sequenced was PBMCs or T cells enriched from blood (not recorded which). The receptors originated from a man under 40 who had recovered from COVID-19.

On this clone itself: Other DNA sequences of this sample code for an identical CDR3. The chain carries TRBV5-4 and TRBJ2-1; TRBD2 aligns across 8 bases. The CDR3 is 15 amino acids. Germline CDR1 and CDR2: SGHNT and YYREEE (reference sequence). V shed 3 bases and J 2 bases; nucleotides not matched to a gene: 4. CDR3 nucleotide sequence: TGTGCCAGCAGCTCAGGAGCGGGAGCCTACAATGAGCAGTTCTTC. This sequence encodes CASSSGAGAYNEQFF.

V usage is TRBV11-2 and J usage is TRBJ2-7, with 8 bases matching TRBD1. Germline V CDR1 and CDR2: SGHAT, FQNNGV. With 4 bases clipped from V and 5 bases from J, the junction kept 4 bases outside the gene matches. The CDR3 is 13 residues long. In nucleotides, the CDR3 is TGTGCCAGCAGCTCCGGACAGGGCGACGAGCAGTACTTC. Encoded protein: CASSSGQGDEQYF.

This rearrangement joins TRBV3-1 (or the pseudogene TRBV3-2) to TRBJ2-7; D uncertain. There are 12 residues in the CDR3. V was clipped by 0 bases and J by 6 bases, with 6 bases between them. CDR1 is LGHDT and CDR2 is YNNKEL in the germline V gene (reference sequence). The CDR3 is CASSQDGREQYF. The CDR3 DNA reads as TGTGCCAGCAGCCAAGATGGCCGCGAGCAGTACTTC.

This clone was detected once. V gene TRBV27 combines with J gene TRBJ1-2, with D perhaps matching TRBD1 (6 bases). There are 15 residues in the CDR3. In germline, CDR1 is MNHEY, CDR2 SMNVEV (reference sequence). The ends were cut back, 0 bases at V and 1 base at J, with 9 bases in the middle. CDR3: CASSLSWTVNYGYTF. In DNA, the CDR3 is TGTGCCAGCAGTTTATCGTGGACAGTTAACTATGGCTACACCTTC.

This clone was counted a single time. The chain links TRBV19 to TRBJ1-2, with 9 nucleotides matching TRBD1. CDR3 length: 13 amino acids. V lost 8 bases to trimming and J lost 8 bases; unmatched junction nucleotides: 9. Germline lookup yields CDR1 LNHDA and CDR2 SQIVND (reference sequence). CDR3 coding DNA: TGTGCCAGTGTGCCGGGACAGGGTACCGGCTACACCTTC. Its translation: CASVPGQGTGYTF.

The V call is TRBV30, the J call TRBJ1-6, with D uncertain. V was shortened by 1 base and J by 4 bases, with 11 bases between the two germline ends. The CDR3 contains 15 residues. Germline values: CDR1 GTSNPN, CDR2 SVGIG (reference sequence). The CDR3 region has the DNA TGTGCCTGGAGTGATGGGCAGTTTTATAATTCACCCCTCCACTTT. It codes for CAWSDGQFYNSPLHF.

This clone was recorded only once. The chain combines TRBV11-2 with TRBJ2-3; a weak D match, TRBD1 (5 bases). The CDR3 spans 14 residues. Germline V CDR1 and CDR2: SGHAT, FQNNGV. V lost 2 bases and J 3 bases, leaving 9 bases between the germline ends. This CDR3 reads CASSLNTGTDTQYF. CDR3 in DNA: TGTGCCAGCAGCTTAAACACAGGTACAGATACGCAGTATTTT.

Here the CDR3 reads CASGSQGNTEAFF. The CDR3 coding sequence is TGCGCCAGCGGATCACAGGGGAACACTGAAGCTTTCTTT. The V call is TRBV5-1, the J call TRBJ1-1, with TRBD1 as a possible D gene (6 bases). Per the germline V gene, CDR1 is SGHRS and CDR2 is YFSETQ. V shed 7 bases and J shed 1 base, with 11 bases lying between them. The length of the CDR3 is 13 residues.

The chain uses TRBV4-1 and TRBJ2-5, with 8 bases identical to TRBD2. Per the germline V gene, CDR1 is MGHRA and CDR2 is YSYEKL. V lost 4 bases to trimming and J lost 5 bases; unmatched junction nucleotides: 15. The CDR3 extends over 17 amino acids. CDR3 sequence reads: CASSRGLGFDGAETQYF. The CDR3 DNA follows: TGCGCCAGCAGCCGGGGACTAGGATTCGATGGGGCGGAGACCCAGTACTTC.

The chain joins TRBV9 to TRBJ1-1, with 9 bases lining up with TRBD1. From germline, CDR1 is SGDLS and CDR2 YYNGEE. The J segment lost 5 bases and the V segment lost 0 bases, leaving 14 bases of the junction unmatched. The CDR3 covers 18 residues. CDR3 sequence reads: CASSVATGTGIGSTEAFF. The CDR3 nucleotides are TGTGCCAGCAGCGTAGCCACCGGGACAGGGATAGGTTCGACTGAAGCTTTCTTT.